This T cell receptor (beta chain) was retrieved from a study of T cell responses to AZD1222 COVID-19 vaccine. Study observations and caveats: In a largely white British group with more females than males, clonal diversity was possibly underestimated. Baseline serology detected seropositivity in only a handful of AZD1222 recipients. Increases in Spike-specific TCR breadth and depth were seen after two AZD1222 doses.

V gave up 5 bases and J gave up 5 bases; unmatched junction bases: 15. The CDR3 loop spans 19 amino acids. Per germline, CDR1 SGHAT and CDR2 FQNNGV. Clones were read by immunoSEQ multiplex PCR, and TCRdb kept only the in-frame ones, dropping some. This sample yields about 72,000 clones, of which 89% are seen a single time; roughly 28% belongs to the top ten. In the case of this clone: The antigen is unknown.

The receptor's source is an adult who received the AZD1222 COVID-19 vaccine. The chain joins TRBV11-2 to TRBJ2-3, with 14 bases aligning to TRBD2. The material was peripheral blood, obtained 28 days after the second AZD1222 dose. CDR3 region: CASSPRLAGGRSYGDTQYF. DNA for the CDR3: TGTGCCAGCAGCCCCCGACTAGCGGGAGGGCGTTCGTATGGAGATACGCAGTATTTT.